This TCR beta chain was captured by sequencing in a study of response to subunit inactivated influenza vaccine. Overall study results and limits: Each seasonal influenza vaccination, the authors suggested, recruits few new T cells.

MiXCR, applied by TCRdb to the RT-PCR reads, yields one record per CDR3 protein. The profile shows about 650,000 distinct CDR3 sequences, around 16% of them singletons. This CDR3 comprises 11 residues. The germline CDR1 and CDR2 sequences are SGHRS and YFSETQ. This clonotype was detected ten times or more. Its antigen is as yet unknown. Relative to the germline gene, one junction end is altered; a read error may explain this. The receptor comes from a man aged 50 or older who received an inactivated influenza vaccine. The source was PBMCs from blood, collected less than 13 days after vaccination. V usage is TRBV5-1 and J usage is TRBJ2-1; D remains unclear. The CDR3 DNA reads as TGTGCCAGCAGTTGGGGCAATGAGCAGTTCTTC. This sequence encodes CASSWGNEQFF.